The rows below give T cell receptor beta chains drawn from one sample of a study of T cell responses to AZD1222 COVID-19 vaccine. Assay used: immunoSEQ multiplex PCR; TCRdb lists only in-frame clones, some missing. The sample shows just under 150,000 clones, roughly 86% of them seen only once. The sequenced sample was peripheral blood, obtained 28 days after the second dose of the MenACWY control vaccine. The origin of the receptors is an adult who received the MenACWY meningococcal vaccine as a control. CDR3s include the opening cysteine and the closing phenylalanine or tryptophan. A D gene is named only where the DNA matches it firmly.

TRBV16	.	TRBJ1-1	TGTGCCAGCAGCAGACTGGGACCGAACACTGAAGCTTTCTTT	CASSRLGPNTEAFF
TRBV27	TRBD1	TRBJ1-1	TGTGCCAGCAGTTCCCGACAGGGGCGGGGCACTGAAGCTTTCTTT	CASSSRQGRGTEAFF
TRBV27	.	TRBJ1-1	TGTGCCAGCAGTTTTTTACACAGTGTTTCGGAAGCTTTCTTT	CASSFLHSVSEAFF
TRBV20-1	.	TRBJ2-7	TGCAGTGCTAGAGGGGGTGCCGAGCAGTACTTC	CSARGGAEQYF
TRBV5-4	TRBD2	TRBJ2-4	TGTGCCAGCAGCTTGGGCTATGGGGGGGAAAACATTCAGTACTTC	CASSLGYGGENIQYF
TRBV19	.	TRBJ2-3	TGTGCCAGTAGTATACCGACTGGGGATACGCAGTATTTT	CASSIPTGDTQYF
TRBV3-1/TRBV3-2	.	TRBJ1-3	TGTGCCAGTTCTGGATCCGGGCGAACTGGAAACACCATATATTTT	CASSGSGRTGNTIYF
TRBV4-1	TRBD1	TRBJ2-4	TGCGCCAGCAGCCAACCTCCCCTTACTCGACGGGACAGGGTGGAAGACATTCAGTACTTC	CASSQPPLTRRDRVEDIQYF
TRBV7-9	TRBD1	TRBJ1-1	TGTGCCAGCAGCCGACAGGGTGGAGCTTTCTTT	CASSRQGGAFF
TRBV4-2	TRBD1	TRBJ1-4	TGTGCCAGCAGCCAAGATGCGGGACAGCCTCATGAAAAACTGTTTTTT	CASSQDAGQPHEKLFF
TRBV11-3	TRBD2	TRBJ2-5	TGTGCCAGCAGCCCTACCGGGAAAAGCGGGAAGGGGGAGACCCAGTACTTC	CASSPTGKSGKGETQYF
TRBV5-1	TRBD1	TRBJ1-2	TGCGCCAGCTCCTCCGAGGGGGCGCAGTCCGTGGGAGGCTACACCTTC	CASSSEGAQSVGGYTF
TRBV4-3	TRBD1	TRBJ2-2	TGCGCCAGCAGCCAAGCCGGGCAGGGGGCGGGGACCGGGGAGCTGTTTTTT	CASSQAGQGAGTGELFF
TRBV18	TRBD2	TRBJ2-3	TGTGCCAGCTCGCCCCGAGCTAGCGGGTTTGGAGATACGCAGTATTTT	CASSPRASGFGDTQYF
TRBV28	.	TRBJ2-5	TGTGCCAGCAGCTTTGTAGGGGTACAAGAGACCCAGTACTTC	CASSFVGVQETQYF
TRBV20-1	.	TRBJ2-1	TGCAGTGCTAGTAGTGGGAGCGTCTCCTACAATGAGCAGTTCTTC	CSASSGSVSYNEQFF
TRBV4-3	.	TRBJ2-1	TGCGCCAGCAGCCAAGAGCCCCTAGCGACGAGCTCCTACAATGAGCAGTTCTTC	CASSQEPLATSSYNEQFF
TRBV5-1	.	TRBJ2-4	TGCGCCAGCAGCCCCCTTGACGGCTGGAAAAACATTCAGTACTTC	CASSPLDGWKNIQYF
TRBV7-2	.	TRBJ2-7	TGTGCCAGCAGCCAACAACCGGGTCCCCAACGTCTCTTC	CASSQQPGPQRLF
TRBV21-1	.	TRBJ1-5	TGTGCCAGCAGCAAAGGTCTCAGCAAAATGCATCAGCCCCAGCATTTT	CASSKGLSKMHQPQHF
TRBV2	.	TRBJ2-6	TGTGCCAGCAGTAGAAGGACGAGGGGGGCCAACGTCCTGACTTTC	CASSRRTRGANVLTF
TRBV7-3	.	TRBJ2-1	TGTGCCAGCAGCTTAGGGACTCTGGACAATGAGCAGTTCTTC	CASSLGTLDNEQFF
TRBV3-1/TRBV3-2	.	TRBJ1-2	TGTGCCAGCAGCCCTCCCCCTGGGACCTCCTATGGCTACACCTTC	CASSPPPGTSYGYTF